Each of the 26 T cell receptor beta chains below was sequenced from the same sample in a study of vaccination and CD4 T cells after COVID-19. The Oncomine TCR Beta short-read assay sequenced DNA from cultured CD4+ T cells. Each CDR3 protein gets one entry after TCRdb re-called the PCR reads with MiXCR. The sample has 17,000 or so distinct CDR3 sequences, over 30% seen once; the top ten hold around 8%. Treatment meaning: 10-day PBMC culture with coronavirus spike peptide pools or control peptides (ViraFEST assay). No antigen has been assigned to these receptors. Sequences were obtained from CD4+ T cells from blood, cultured in vitro. These receptors all stem from a human donor who had recovered from COVID-19.

The rearrangement joins TRBV7-2 to TRBJ1-1; possible D gene TRBD1, 6 bases. This CDR3 spans 13 amino acids. V was pared by 9 bases and J by 2 bases, with 13 bases between. CDR1 is SGHTA and CDR2 is FQGNSA in the germline V gene. This CDR3 reads CASRLGGNTEAFF. The CDR3 DNA is TGTGCCAGTAGACTCGGGGGCAACACTGAAGCTTTCTTT.

J is TRBJ2-7 and V is TRBV4-3; D might be TRBD2 (6 bases). CDR1 and CDR2 (germline): LGHNA, YSLEER. This CDR3 spans 16 amino acids. The V gene lost 0 bases and the J gene lost 4 bases, with 16 bases spanning the gap. CDR3 sequence reads: CASSQDVSRGIYEQYF. CDR3 nucleotides: TGCGCCAGCAGCCAAGATGTTAGCCGGGGGATATACGAGCAGTACTTC.

The rearrangement links TRBV28 to TRBJ1-6, with D perhaps matching TRBD1 (6 bases). V lost 3 bases to trimming and J lost 7 bases, with 19 bases between them. The CDR3 is 17 amino acids. CDR1 is MDHEN, CDR2 SYDVKM, per germline. The CDR3 loop reads CASSLLFLGQQNSPLHF. The CDR3 DNA follows: TGTGCCAGCAGTTTGCTTTTCCTTGGACAGCAAAATTCACCCCTCCACTTT.

The chain carries TRBV6-1 and TRBJ1-1; D may be TRBD1 (6 bases). The CDR3 runs 15 residues. Per the germline V gene, CDR1 is MNHNS and CDR2 is SASEGT. V was clipped by 2 bases and J by 9 bases, with 19 bases between them. CDR3 DNA: TGTGCCAGCAGTGAATCCCCGGGGGGGCTTAGGCAAGCTTTCTTT. It encodes CASSESPGGLRQAFF.

This clonotype was seen a few times. In DNA, the CDR3 is TGCAGTGCTAGACGAGGTCTCGGGGACAGTGAGGCCGGGGAGCTGTTTTTT. Protein sequence: CSARRGLGDSEAGELFF. This chain joins TRBV20-1 and TRBJ2-2; TRBD1 matches 7 bases. From germline, CDR1 is DFQATT and CDR2 SNEGSKA (reference sequence). Trimming took 2 bases from V and 6 from J; bases not matched to a gene: 15. This CDR3 contains 17 residues.

This clonotype showed up just once. The chain carries TRBV28 and TRBJ2-6; tentatively, D is TRBD2 (5 bases). This CDR3 has 14 amino acids. CDR1 MDHEN and CDR2 SYDVKM come from the germline V gene. Trimming pared 5 bases from V and 5 bases from J, leaving 10 bases between. CDR3: CASSRTDRANVLTF. CDR3 DNA sequence: TGTGCCAGCAGTCGGACTGACAGGGCCAACGTCCTGACTTTC.

The J gene is TRBJ1-1, the V gene TRBV6-1; perhaps TRBD1 as D (6 bases). The V end lost 2 bases, the J end lost 5 bases, and 18 bases lay between the germline ends. The CDR3 is made up of 16 amino acids. CDR1 and CDR2 from the germline V gene are MNHNS and SASEGT. DNA for the CDR3: TGTGCCAGCAGTGAACGGACAGCCAAGAGGGGTACTGAAGCTTTCTTT. Its translation: CASSERTAKRGTEAFF.

This clonotype was seen just once. V gene TRBV5-4 combines with J gene TRBJ2-6, with TRBD1 matching over 8 bases. Germline trimming cut 3 bases from V and 0 bases from J; bases unmatched to any gene: 8. The CDR3 spans 18 residues. Germline assignment: CDR1 SGHNT and CDR2 YYREEE (reference sequence). CDR3 region: CASSSPGTGDSGANVLTF. The CDR3 region has the DNA TGTGCCAGCAGCTCCCCCGGGACAGGCGACTCTGGGGCCAACGTCCTGACTTTC. Supplemented by reference TRBV5-4 and TRBJ2-6, the full variable domain reads ETGVTQSPTHLIKTRGQQVTLRCSSQSGHNTVSWYQQALGQGPQFIFQYYREEENGRGNFPPRFSGLQFPNYSSELNVNALELDDSALYLCASSSPGTGDSGANVLTFGAGSRLTVL.

The CDR3 region has the DNA TGTGCCAGCAGTTCCCCGGACAGGGGGAGCGAGACCCAGTACTTC. It yields the protein CASSSPDRGSETQYF. The chain links TRBV6-5 to TRBJ2-5, with 10 bases aligning to TRBD1. The germline V gene has CDR1 MNHEY and CDR2 SVGAGI. V lost 4 bases to trimming and J lost 5 bases; unmatched junction nucleotides: 7. The CDR3 loop spans 15 amino acids.

The rearrangement joins TRBV4-3 to TRBJ2-1; TRBD1 might be the D (6 bases). The CDR3 is 16 residues long. Deletions cut 0 bases from V and 3 bases from J, with 12 bases between. Germline V gene data show CDR1 as LGHNA and CDR2 as YSLEER. The CDR3 region is CASSQDRGYRYNEQFF. The CDR3, as DNA: TGCGCCAGCAGCCAAGATAGGGGGTACCGCTACAATGAGCAGTTCTTC.

The chain recombines TRBV7-2 with TRBJ2-1; TRBD2 aligns across 8 bases. CDR3 length equals 18 residues. With 5 bases clipped from V and 12 bases from J, the junction kept 24 bases outside the gene matches. Germline CDR1 is SGHTA and CDR2 is FQGNSA. The CDR3 DNA follows: TGTGCCAGCAGCCCTACCCTCGCCCAGAGCGGGAGTTCGGTCCGGCAGTTCTTC. It translates to CASSPTLAQSGSSVRQFF.

This clonotype was picked up one time. The chain links TRBV28 to TRBJ2-2, with D unresolved. This CDR3 is built from 15 residues. Deletions cut 7 bases from V and 0 bases from J, with 12 bases between. Germline V gene sequence: CDR1 MDHEN, CDR2 SYDVKM. The chain's CDR3 is CASTRVRPNTGELFF. CDR3 nucleotide sequence: TGTGCCAGCACCCGGGTGCGGCCGAACACCGGGGAGCTGTTTTTT.

The chain recombines TRBV2 with TRBJ2-6, with TRBD1 matching 9 bases. Germline V lookup: CDR1 SNHLY, CDR2 FYNNEI. J lost 3 bases, V lost 3 bases, and 9 bases had no gene match. This CDR3 spans 18 amino acids. The CDR3 nucleotides read TGTGCCAGCAGTGAGGAGAACAGGGGGCGCTATGGGGCCAACGTCCTGACTTTC. Its protein is CASSEENRGRYGANVLTF.

The chain links TRBV20-1 to TRBJ2-1; the D call may be TRBD1 or TRBD2 (5 bases each). The CDR3 spans 16 residues. Trimming shortened V by 6 bases and J by 1 base, and 19 bases separated the two germline ends. Germline V gene lookup returns CDR1 DFQATT and CDR2 SNEGSKA (reference sequence). CDR3 loop: CSALTSSGPSYNEQFF. DNA of the CDR3: TGCAGTGCCCTAACCTCCTCGGGACCATCCTACAATGAGCAGTTCTTC.

This clonotype was counted a few times. V gene TRBV24-1 combines with J gene TRBJ2-1; 10 bases fit TRBD2. V lost 3 bases to trimming and J lost 0 bases; unmatched junction nucleotides: 4. CDR3 length: 17 amino acids. From germline, CDR1 is KGHDR and CDR2 SFDVKD. As DNA, the CDR3 is TGTGCCACCAGTGATCACGGGACTAGCGACTCCTACAATGAGCAGTTCTTC. This sequence encodes CATSDHGTSDSYNEQFF.

The chain is built from TRBV20-1 and TRBJ2-7, with TRBD1 matching over 9 bases. Per the germline V gene, CDR1 is DFQATT and CDR2 is SNEGSKA (reference sequence). Unmatched junction bases numbered 8, after V lost 5 bases and J lost 3 bases. CDR3 length: 14 amino acids. CDR3 DNA: TGCAGTGCTTGCGCGGGACAGGGATGCTACGAGCAGTACTTC. It is translated as CSACAGQGCYEQYF.

This chain connects TRBV27 to TRBJ1-1; D not resolved. Germline lookup yields CDR1 MNHEY and CDR2 SMNVEV (reference sequence). The CDR3 runs to 11 residues. V dropped 5 bases and J dropped 7 bases, with 8 bases sitting between them. The CDR3 spells CASSPYIEAFF. The CDR3, as DNA: TGTGCCAGCAGTCCATATATTGAAGCTTTCTTT.

This clonotype was observed a few times. The chain joins TRBV6-1 to TRBJ2-3, with D tentatively TRBD2 (5 bases). Germline CDR1 reads MNHNS; CDR2 reads SASEGT. Trimming left V 1 base short and J 4 bases short, with 6 bases between. The CDR3 is made up of 13 amino acids. The CDR3 DNA reads TGTGCCAGCAGTGAAGGACTACCAGATACGCAGTATTTT. Its translation: CASSEGLPDTQYF.

This clonotype was counted a few times. The rearrangement links TRBV20-1 to TRBJ2-3; D remains ambiguous. The CDR3 is 15 amino acids. Trimming stripped 0 bases from V and 0 bases from J, with 10 bases between. In germline, CDR1 is DFQATT, CDR2 SNEGSKA (reference sequence). The CDR3 sequence: CSARDTGPSTDTQYF. CDR3 in DNA: TGCAGTGCTAGAGATACGGGCCCCAGCACAGATACGCAGTATTTT.

The chain is built from TRBV2 and TRBJ1-6; 9 nucleotides agree with TRBD1. CDR3 length: 13 amino acids. Unmatched junction bases numbered 11, after V lost 9 bases and J lost 14 bases. Germline V gives CDR1 SNHLY, CDR2 FYNNEI. CDR3 nucleotide sequence: TGTGCCAGTAAGGACAGGGGACCCTTAGCCCTCCACTTT. Protein sequence: CASKDRGPLALHF.

The V and J genes are TRBV5-4 and TRBJ2-1, with D maybe TRBD2 (5 bases). The CDR3 totals 13 residues. Germline CDR1 and CDR2: SGHNT and YYREEE (reference sequence). Between the trimmed V and J ends, which lost 2 bases and 5 bases, there was a span of 8 bases. DNA for the CDR3: TGTGCCAGCAGCTTCGGGATAGACAATGAGCAGTTCTTC. Its translation: CASSFGIDNEQFF. The entire variable domain, with the rest obtained from reference TRBV5-4 and TRBJ2-1, is as follows: ETGVTQSPTHLIKTRGQQVTLRCSSQSGHNTVSWYQQALGQGPQFIFQYYREEENGRGNFPPRFSGLQFPNYSSELNVNALELDDSALYLCASSFGIDNEQFFGPGTRLTVL.

The chain joins TRBV11-2 to TRBJ2-5; 12 bases match TRBD2. This CDR3 contains 15 residues. The ends lost 5 bases at V and 6 bases at J; junction bases unmatched: 7. Germline V gives CDR1 SGHAT, CDR2 FQNNGV. The CDR3 here is CASSPGTSGLKTQYF. The CDR3 DNA reads TGTGCCAGCAGCCCAGGGACTAGCGGGCTGAAGACCCAGTACTTC.

The chain couples TRBV20-1 to TRBJ2-3, with unresolved D. This CDR3 region has 14 residues. Germline loops: CDR1 DFQATT, CDR2 SNEGSKA (reference sequence). Trimming took 3 bases from V and 2 from J, leaving 12 bases between them. The CDR3 loop is CSARPGGYTDTQYF. The CDR3 DNA reads TGCAGTGCTAGGCCCGGCGGATACACAGATACGCAGTATTTT.

V usage is TRBV20-1 and J usage is TRBJ1-2; 9 bases line up with TRBD1. In germline, CDR1 is DFQATT, CDR2 SNEGSKA (reference sequence). The CDR3 sequence is 13 residues long. V shed 6 bases and J 2 bases; nucleotides not matched to a gene: 4. The CDR3 bases are TGCAGTGCCACACAGGGGGCGAACTATGGCTACACCTTC. This encodes CSATQGANYGYTF.

This clonotype turned up a few times. The CDR3 region is CSASSQFYSTDTQYF. DNA for the CDR3: TGCAGTGCTAGTTCCCAGTTTTATAGCACAGATACGCAGTATTTT. This chain joins TRBV20-1 and TRBJ2-3; D remains ambiguous. The ends were cut back, 3 bases at V and 0 bases at J, with 13 bases in the middle. Germline V lookup: CDR1 DFQATT, CDR2 SNEGSKA (reference sequence). The length of the CDR3 is 15 residues.

The chain joins TRBV21-1 to TRBJ2-5; the table assigns TRBD1, which was not confirmed against the DNA. TRBV21-1 is a documented pseudogene. The CDR3 is 15 residues long. CDR3 residues: CASSKGGGNQETQYF. The CDR3 region has the DNA TGTGCCAGCAGCAAAGGAGGGGGGAACCAAGAGACCCAGTACTTC.